This T cell receptor beta chain was profiled in a study of Ad26.COV2.S vaccination and SARS-CoV-2 variants. Study-level points and caveats: Responses of spike-specific T cells (both CD8+ and CD4+) reportedly showed substantial breadth after vaccination. Spike-specific TCR breadth was greater after Ad26.COV2.S than placebo.

Data came from immunoSEQ multiplex PCR; TCRdb stores just in-frame clones and leaves some out. Seen here are some 390,000 clones, 89% observed once, and the top ten hold around 1.8%. Treatment defined: 15 to 20 received Ad26.COV2.S at low or high dose, single or two shots; several received placebo; per-sample allocation not given. Collection of samples fell on day 63 after the first vaccine or placebo injection. Aged 18-55 years, donor was enrolled in Boston in about 2020. Its platform was an Ad26 vector, and its expressed antigen was Wuhan-strain SARS-CoV-2 spike. Points on this clone: Its antigen is unidentified.

The sequencing used peripheral blood, collected in a trial of Ad26.COV2.S vaccine versus placebo. The receptor comes from a person between 18 and 65 years old who received the Ad26.COV2.S COVID-19 vaccine or a placebo.

The CDR3 region is CASSLQGLAGELFF. CDR3 DNA: TGTGCCAGCAGCTTGCAGGGACTAGCCGGGGAGCTGTTTTTT. The V and J genes are TRBV5-6 and TRBJ2-2; 8 positions match TRBD2. In germline, CDR1 is SGHDT, CDR2 YYEEEE. The V and J ends lost 1 base and 6 bases, in that order; junction bases with no gene match: 2. CDR3 size: 14 residues.